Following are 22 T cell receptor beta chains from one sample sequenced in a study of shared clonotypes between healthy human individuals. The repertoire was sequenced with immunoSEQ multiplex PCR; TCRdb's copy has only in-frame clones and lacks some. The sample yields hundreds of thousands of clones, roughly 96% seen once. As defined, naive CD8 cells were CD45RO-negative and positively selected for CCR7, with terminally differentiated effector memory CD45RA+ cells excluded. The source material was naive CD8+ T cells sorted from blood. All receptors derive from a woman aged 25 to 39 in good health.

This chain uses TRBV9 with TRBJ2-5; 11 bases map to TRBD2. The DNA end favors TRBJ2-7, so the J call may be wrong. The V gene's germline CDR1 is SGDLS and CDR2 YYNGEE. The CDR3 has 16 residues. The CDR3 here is CASSEGLAESGYEQYF. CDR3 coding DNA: TGTGCCAGCAGCGAGGGACTAGCGGAGTCCGGTTACGAGCAGTACTTC.

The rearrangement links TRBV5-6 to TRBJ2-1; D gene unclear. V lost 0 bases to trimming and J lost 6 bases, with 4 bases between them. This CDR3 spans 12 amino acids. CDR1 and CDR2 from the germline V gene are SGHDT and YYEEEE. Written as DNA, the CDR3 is TGTGCCAGCAGCTTGGTGCGCAATGAGCAGTTCTTC. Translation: CASSLVRNEQFF. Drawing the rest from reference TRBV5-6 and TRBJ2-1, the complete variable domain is DAGVTQSPTHLIKTRGQQVTLRCSPKSGHDTVSWYQQALGQGPQFIFQYYEEEERQRGNFPDRFSGHQFPNYSSELNVNALLLGDSALYLCASSLVRNEQFFGPGTRLTVL.

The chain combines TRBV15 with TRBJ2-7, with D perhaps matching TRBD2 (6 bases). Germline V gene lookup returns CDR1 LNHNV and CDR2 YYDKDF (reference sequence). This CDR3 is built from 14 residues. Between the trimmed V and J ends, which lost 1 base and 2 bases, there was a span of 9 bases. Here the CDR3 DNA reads TGTGCCACCAGCAGAGGTCGGGAGCCCTACGAGCAGTACTTC. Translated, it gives CATSRGREPYEQYF.

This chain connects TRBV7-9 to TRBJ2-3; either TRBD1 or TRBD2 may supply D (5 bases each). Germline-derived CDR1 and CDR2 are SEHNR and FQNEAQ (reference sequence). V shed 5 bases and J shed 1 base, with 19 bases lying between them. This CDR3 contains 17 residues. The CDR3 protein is CASSPGSVGVGTDTQYF. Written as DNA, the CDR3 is TGTGCCAGCAGCCCCGGGTCGGTGGGGGTGGGCACAGATACGCAGTATTTT.

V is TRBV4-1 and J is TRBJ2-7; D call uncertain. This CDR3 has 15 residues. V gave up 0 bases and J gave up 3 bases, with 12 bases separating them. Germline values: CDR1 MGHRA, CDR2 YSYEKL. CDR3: CASSQDHRVNYEQYF. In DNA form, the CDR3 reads TGCGCCAGCAGCCAAGACCACCGCGTCAACTACGAGCAGTACTTC.

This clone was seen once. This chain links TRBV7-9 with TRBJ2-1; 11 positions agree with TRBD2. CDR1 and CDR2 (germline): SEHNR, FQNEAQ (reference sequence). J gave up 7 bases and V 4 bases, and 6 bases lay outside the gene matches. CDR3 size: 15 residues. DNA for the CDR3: TGTGCCAGCAGCTCCCTAGCGGGAGGCTTGAATGAGCAGTTCTTC. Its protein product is CASSSLAGGLNEQFF.

The CDR3: CASSLMGLAVETQYF. The CDR3 DNA reads TGTGCCAGCAGTTTAATGGGACTAGCGGTAGAGACCCAGTACTTC. This sequence joins TRBV27 and TRBJ2-5, with TRBD2 matching over 11 bases. CDR3 length equals 15 residues. Looked up from germline, CDR1 is MNHEY and CDR2 is SMNVEV (reference sequence). Trimming cost V 2 bases and J 4 bases; bases outside gene matches: 3.

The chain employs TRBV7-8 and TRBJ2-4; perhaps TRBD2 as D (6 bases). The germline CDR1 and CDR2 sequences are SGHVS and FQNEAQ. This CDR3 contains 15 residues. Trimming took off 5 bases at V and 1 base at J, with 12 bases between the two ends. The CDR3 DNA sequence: TGTGCCAGCAGCCCGGGGGACTTGGCCAAAAACATTCAGTACTTC. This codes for CASSPGDLAKNIQYF.

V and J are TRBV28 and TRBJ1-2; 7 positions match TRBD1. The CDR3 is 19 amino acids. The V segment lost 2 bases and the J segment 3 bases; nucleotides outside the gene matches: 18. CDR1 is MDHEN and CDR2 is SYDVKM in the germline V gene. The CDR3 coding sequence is TGTGCCAGCAGTTTACCCAGGGACAGAACCCTTCGGTTCGACTATGGCTACACCTTC. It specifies CASSLPRDRTLRFDYGYTF.

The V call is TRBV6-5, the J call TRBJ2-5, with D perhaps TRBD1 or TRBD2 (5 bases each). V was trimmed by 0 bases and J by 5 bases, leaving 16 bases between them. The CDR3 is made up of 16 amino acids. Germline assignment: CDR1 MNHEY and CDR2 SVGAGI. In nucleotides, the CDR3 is TGTGCCAGCAGTTACTCGGACACGCTGGGGGAGGAGACCCAGTACTTC. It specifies CASSYSDTLGEETQYF.

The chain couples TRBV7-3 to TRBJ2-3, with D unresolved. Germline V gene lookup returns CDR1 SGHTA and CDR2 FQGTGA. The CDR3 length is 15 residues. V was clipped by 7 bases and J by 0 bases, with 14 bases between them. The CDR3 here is CASKLSGVSTDTQYF. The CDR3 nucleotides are TGTGCCAGCAAACTTTCTGGGGTTAGCACAGATACGCAGTATTTT.

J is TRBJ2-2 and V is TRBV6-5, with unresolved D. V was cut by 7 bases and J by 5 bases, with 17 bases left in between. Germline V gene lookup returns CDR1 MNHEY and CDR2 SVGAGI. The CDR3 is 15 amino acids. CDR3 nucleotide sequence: TGTGCCAGCATCCGATCGGACGGCGAGACCGGGGAGCTGTTTTTT. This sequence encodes CASIRSDGETGELFF.

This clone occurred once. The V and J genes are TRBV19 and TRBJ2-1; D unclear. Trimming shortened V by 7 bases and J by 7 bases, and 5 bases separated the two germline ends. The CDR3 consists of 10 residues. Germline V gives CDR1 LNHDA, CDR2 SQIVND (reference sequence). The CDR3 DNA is TGTGCCAGTATGGGGAATGAGCAGTTCTTC. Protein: CASMGNEQFF.

CDR3 sequence (DNA): TGTGCCAGCAGCGAGACTAGCGGGAGAAAAGGGGAGACCCAGTACTTC. Translation gives CASSETSGRKGETQYF. The rearrangement joins TRBV7-9 to TRBJ2-5; 12 bases match TRBD2. The junction had 9 bases not matched to a gene; V was cut back by 5 bases and J by 5 bases. Germline V CDR1 and CDR2: SEHNR, FQNEAQ (reference sequence). This CDR3 region has 16 residues.

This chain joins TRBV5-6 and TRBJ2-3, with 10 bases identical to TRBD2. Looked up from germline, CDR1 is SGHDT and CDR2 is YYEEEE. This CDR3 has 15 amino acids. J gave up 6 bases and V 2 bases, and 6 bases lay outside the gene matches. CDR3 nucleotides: TGTGCCAGCAGCTTACTAGCGGGGACGTTGGATACGCAGTATTTT. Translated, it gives CASSLLAGTLDTQYF.

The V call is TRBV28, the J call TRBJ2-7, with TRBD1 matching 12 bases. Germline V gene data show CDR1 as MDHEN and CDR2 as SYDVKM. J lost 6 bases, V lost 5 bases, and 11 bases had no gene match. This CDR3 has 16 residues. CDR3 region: CASSAQPGQGAPEQYF. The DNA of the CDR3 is TGTGCCAGCAGTGCACAACCGGGACAGGGGGCTCCCGAGCAGTACTTC.

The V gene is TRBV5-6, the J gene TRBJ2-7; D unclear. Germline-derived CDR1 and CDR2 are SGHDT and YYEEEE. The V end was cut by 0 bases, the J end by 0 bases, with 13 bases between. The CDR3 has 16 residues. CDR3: CASSLGAGDFSYEQYF. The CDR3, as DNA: TGTGCCAGCAGCTTGGGGGCAGGCGACTTCTCCTACGAGCAGTACTTC.

The CDR3 protein is CASSSPTGEDTQYF. DNA of the CDR3: TGTGCCAGCAGCTCCCCGACTGGGGAAGATACGCAGTATTTT. V and J are TRBV13 and TRBJ2-3; D uncertain. CDR3 length: 14 residues. The germline gives CDR1 PRHDT, CDR2 FYEKMQ (reference sequence). Trimming removed 4 bases from V and 5 bases from J, with 13 bases in between.

Here the CDR3 DNA reads TGTGCCAGCAGCCGTCGGGTCCACAGGGACGGGGAGCTGTTTTTT. It translates to CASSRRVHRDGELFF. This chain connects TRBV7-9 to TRBJ2-2, with D possibly being TRBD1 (6 bases). Trimming stripped 5 bases from V and 7 bases from J, with 17 bases between. The germline CDR1 and CDR2 sequences are SEHNR and FQNEAQ (reference sequence). The CDR3 has 15 residues.

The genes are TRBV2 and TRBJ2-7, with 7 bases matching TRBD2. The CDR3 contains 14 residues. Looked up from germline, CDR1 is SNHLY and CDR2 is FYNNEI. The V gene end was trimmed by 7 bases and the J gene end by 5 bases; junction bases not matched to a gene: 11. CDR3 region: CASMTSGVGDEQYF. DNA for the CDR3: TGTGCCAGCATGACGAGCGGGGTGGGAGACGAGCAGTACTTC.

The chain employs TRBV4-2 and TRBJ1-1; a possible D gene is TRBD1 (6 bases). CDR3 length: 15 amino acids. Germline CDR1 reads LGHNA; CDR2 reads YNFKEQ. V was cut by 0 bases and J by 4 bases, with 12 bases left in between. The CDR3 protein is CASSQEWGPGTEAFF. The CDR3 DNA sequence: TGTGCCAGCAGCCAAGAATGGGGGCCGGGCACTGAAGCTTTCTTT.

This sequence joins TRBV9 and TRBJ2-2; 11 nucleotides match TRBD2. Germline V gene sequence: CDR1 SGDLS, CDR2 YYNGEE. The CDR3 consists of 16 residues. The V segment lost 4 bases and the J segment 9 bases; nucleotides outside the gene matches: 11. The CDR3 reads CASSSNPSGGNWELFF. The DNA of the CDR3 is TGTGCCAGCAGCTCGAACCCTAGCGGGGGGAATTGGGAGCTGTTTTTT.